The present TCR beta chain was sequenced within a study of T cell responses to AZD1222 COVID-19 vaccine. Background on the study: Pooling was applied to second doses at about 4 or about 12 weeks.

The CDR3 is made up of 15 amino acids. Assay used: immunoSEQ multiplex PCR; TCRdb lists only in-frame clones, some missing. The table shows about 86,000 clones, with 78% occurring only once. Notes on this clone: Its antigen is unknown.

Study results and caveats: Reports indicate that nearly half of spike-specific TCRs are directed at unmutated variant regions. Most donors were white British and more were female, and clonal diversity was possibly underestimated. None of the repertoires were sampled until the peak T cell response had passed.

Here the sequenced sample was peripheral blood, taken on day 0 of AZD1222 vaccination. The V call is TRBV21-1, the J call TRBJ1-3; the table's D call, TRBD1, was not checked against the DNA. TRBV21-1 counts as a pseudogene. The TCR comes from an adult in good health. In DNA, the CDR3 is TGTGCCAGCAGTTCGGATCAGGGCGCTGGAAACACCATATATTTT. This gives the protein CASSSDQGAGNTIYF.